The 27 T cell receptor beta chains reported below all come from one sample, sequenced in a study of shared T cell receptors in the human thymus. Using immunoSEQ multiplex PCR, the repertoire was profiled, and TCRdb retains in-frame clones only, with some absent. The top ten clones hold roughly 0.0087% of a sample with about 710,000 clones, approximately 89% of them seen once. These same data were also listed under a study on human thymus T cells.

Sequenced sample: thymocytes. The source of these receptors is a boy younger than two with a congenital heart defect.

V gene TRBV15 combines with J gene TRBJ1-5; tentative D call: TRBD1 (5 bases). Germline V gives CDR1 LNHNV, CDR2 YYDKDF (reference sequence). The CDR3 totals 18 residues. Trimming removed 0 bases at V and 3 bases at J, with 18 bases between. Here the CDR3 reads CATSRDAVDRGINQPQHF. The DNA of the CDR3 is TGTGCCACCAGCAGAGATGCCGTAGACAGAGGCATCAATCAGCCCCAGCATTTT.

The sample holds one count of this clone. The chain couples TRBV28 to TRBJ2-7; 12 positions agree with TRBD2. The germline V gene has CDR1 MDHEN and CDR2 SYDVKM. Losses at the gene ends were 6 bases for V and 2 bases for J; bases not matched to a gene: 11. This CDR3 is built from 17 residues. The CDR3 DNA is TGTGCCAGCAGCCTATTAAACGGACTAGCGGGACCCTACGAGCAGTACTTC. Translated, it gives CASSLLNGLAGPYEQYF.

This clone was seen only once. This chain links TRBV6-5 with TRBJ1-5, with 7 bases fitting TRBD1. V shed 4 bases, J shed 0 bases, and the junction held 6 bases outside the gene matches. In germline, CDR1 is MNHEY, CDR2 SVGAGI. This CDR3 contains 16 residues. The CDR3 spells CASSLQGPNSNQPQHF. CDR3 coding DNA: TGTGCCAGCAGTTTACAGGGGCCAAATAGCAATCAGCCCCAGCATTTT.

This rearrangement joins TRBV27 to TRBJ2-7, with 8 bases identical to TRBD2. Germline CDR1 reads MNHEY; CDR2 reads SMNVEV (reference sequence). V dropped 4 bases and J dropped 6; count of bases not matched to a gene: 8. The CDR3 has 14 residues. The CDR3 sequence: CASSSTSGSCEQYF. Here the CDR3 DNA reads TGTGCCAGCAGTTCGACGAGCGGGAGCTGCGAGCAGTACTTC.

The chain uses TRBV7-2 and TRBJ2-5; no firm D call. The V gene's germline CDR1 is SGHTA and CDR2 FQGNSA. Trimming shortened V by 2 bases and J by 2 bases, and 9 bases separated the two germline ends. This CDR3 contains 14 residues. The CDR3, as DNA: TGTGCCAGCAGCTTACAGACAAATCAAGAGACCCAGTACTTC. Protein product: CASSLQTNQETQYF.

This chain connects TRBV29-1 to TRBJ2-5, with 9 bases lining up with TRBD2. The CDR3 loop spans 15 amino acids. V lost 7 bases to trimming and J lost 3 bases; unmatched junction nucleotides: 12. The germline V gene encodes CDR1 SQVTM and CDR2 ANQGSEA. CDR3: CSASFGGGEKETQYF. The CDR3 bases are TGCAGCGCGTCGTTTGGCGGGGGGGAGAAAGAGACCCAGTACTTC.

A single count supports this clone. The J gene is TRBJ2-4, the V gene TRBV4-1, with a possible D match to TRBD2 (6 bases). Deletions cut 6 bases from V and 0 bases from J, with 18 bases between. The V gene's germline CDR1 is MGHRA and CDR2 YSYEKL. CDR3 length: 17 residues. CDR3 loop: CASSKEGGGLAKNIQYF. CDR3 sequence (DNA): TGCGCCAGCAGTAAAGAGGGAGGCGGCCTAGCCAAAAACATTCAGTACTTC.

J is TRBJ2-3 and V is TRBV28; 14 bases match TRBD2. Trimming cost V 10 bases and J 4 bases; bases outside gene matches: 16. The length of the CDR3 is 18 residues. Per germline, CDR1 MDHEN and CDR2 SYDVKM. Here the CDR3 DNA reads TGTGCCACCTCACCCCGGGCGACTAGCGGGGGGGCCCCAGATACGCAGTATTTT. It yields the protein CATSPRATSGGAPDTQYF.

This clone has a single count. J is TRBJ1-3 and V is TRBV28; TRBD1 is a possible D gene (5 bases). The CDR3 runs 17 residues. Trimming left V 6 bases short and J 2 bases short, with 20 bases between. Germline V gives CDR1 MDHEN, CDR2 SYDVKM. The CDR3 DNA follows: TGTGCCAGCAGCCGGTCCCCAGGAGGGGTCACTGGAAACACCATATATTTT. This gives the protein CASSRSPGGVTGNTIYF.

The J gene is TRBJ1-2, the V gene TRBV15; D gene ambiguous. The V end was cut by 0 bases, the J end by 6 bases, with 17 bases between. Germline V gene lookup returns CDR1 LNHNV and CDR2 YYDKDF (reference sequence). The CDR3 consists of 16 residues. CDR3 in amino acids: CATSRDRPRGIDGYTF. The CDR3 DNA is TGTGCCACCAGCAGAGATCGGCCGAGAGGGATCGATGGCTACACCTTC. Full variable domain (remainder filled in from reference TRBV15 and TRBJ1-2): DAMVIQNPRYQVTQFGKPVTLSCSQTLNHNVMYWYQQKSSQAPKLLFHYYDKDFNNEADTPDNFQSRRPNTSFCFLDIRSPGLGDTAMYLCATSRDRPRGIDGYTFGSGTRLTVV.

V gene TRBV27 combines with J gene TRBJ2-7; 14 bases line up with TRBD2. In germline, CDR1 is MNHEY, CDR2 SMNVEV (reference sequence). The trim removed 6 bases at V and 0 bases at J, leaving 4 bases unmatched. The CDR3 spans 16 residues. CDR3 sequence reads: CASRPGTSGSSYEQYF. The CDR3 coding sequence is TGTGCCAGCAGGCCCGGGACTAGCGGGAGCTCCTACGAGCAGTACTTC.

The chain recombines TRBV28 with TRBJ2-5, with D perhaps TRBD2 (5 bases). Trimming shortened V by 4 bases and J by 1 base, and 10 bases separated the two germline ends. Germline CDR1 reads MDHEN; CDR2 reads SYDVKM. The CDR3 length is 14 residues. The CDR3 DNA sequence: TGTGCCAGCAGTTCCGAGGGTCCCCAAGAGACCCAGTACTTC. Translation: CASSSEGPQETQYF.

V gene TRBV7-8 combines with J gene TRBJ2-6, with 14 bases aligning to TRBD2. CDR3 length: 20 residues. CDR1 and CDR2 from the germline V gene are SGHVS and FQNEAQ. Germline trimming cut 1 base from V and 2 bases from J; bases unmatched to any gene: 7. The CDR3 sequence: CASSLVGLAGAGPGANVLTF. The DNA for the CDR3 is TGTGCCAGCAGCTTAGTGGGACTAGCGGGGGCTGGACCTGGGGCCAACGTCCTGACTTTC.

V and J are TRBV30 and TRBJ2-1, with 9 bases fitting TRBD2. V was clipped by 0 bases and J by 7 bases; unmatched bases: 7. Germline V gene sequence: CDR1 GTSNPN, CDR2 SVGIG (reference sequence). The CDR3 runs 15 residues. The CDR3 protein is CAWSVRVAGVNEQFF. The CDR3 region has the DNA TGTGCCTGGAGTGTCAGGGTAGCGGGAGTAAATGAGCAGTTCTTC.

The DNA for the CDR3 is TGTGCCTGGAGTATAAATAGACTAGCGGAACCGTACAATGAGCAGTTCTTC. Amino acids: CAWSINRLAEPYNEQFF. The rearrangement joins TRBV30 to TRBJ2-1, with 9 bases matching TRBD2. V was clipped by 2 bases and J by 4 bases; unmatched bases: 12. The CDR3 is made up of 17 amino acids. Germline V CDR1 and CDR2: GTSNPN, SVGIG (reference sequence).

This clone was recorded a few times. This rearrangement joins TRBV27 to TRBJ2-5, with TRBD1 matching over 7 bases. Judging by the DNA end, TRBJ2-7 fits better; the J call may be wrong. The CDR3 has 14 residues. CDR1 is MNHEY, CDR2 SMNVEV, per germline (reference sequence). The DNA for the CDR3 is TGTGCCAGCAGTTCGACCGACAGGGCCTACGAGCAGTACTTC. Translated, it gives CASSSTDRAYEQYF.

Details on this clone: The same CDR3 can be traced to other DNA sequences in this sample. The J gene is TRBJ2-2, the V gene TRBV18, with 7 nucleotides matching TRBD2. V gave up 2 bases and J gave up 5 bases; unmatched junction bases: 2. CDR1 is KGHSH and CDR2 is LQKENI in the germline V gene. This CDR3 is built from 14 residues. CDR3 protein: CASSPGRGTGELFF. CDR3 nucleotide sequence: TGTGCCAGCTCACCAGGGAGGGGAACCGGGGAGCTGTTTTTT.

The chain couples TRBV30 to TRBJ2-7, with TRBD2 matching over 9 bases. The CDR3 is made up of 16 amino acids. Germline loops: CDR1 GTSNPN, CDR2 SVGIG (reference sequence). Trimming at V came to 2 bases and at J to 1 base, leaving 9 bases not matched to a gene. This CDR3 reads CAWSSTASGASYEQYF. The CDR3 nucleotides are TGTGCCTGGAGTTCGACAGCTAGCGGGGCTTCCTACGAGCAGTACTTC.

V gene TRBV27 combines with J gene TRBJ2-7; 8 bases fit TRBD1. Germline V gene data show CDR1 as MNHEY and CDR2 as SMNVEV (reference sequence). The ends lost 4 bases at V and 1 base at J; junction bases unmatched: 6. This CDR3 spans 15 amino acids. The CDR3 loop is CASSSGQAPSYEQYF. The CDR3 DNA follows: TGTGCCAGCAGTTCGGGACAGGCCCCTTCCTACGAGCAGTACTTC.

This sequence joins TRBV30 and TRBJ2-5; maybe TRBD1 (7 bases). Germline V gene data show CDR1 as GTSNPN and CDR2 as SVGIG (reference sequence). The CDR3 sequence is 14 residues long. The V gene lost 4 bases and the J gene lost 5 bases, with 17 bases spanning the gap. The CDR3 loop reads CAWIKSGGWETQYF. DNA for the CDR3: TGTGCCTGGATCAAGTCAGGGGGGTGGGAGACCCAGTACTTC.

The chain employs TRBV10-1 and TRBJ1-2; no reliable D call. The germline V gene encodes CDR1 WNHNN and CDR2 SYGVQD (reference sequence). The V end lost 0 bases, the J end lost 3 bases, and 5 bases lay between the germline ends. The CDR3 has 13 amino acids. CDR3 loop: CASSESPDYGYTF. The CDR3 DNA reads TGCGCCAGCAGTGAGTCGCCGGACTATGGCTACACCTTC.

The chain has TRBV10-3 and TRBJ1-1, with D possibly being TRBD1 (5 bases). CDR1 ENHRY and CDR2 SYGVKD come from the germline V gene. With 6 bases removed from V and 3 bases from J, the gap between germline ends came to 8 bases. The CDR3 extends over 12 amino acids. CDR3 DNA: TGTGCCATCAGGGGCAGGGACACTGAAGCTTTCTTT. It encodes CAIRGRDTEAFF.

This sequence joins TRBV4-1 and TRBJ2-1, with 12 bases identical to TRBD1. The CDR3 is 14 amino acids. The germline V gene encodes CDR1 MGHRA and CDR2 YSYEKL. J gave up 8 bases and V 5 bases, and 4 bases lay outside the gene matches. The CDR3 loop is CASSAGQGAYEQFF. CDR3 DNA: TGCGCCAGCAGCGCGGGACAGGGGGCGTATGAGCAGTTCTTC.

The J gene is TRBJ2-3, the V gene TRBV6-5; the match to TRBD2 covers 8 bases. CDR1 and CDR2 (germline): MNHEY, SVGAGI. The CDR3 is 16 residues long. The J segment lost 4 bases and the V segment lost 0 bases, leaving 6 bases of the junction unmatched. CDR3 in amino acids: CASSYSKVLAADTQYF. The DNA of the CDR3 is TGTGCCAGCAGTTACTCGAAAGTACTAGCGGCAGATACGCAGTATTTT.

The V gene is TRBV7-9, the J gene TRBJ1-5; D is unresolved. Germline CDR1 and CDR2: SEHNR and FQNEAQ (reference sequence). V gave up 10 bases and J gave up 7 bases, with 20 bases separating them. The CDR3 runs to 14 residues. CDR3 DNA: TGTGCCACAGACGATCTGGGCATCCAACAGCCCCAGCATTTT. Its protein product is CATDDLGIQQPQHF.

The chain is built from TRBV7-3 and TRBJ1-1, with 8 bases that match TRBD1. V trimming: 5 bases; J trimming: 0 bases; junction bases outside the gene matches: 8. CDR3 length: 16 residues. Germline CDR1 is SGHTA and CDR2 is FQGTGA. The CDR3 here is CASSPIRTGMNTEAFF. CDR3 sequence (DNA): TGTGCCAGCAGCCCTATTAGGACAGGGATGAACACTGAAGCTTTCTTT.

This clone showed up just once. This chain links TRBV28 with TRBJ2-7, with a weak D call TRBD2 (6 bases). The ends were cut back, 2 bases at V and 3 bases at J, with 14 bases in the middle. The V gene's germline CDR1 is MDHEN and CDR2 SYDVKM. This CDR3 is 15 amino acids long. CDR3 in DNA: TGTGCCAGCAGTTTAGGAGGGTGGCCGTACTACGAGCAGTACTTC. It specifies CASSLGGWPYYEQYF.